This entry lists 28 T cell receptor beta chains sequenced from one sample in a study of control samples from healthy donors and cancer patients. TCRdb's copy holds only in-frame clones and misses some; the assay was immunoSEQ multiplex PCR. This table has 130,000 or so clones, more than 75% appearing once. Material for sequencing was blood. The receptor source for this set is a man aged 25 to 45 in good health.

CDR3 in DNA: TGTGCCAGCAGTTTCCGGGGGAACTACAATGAGCAGTTCTTC. Encoded protein: CASSFRGNYNEQFF. This chain links TRBV6-2 or TRBV6-3 with TRBJ2-1; the D gene is possibly TRBD2 (6 bases). Germline values: CDR1 MNHEY, CDR2 SVGEGT. The CDR3 extends over 14 amino acids. V shed 4 bases and J shed 3 bases, with 10 bases lying between them.

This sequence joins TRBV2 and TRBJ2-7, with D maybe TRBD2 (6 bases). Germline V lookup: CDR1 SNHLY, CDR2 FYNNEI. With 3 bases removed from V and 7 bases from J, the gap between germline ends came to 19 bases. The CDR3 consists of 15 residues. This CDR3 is CASSEEGSGSWEQYF. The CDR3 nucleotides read TGTGCCAGCAGTGAGGAGGGTTCAGGATCGTGGGAGCAGTACTTC.

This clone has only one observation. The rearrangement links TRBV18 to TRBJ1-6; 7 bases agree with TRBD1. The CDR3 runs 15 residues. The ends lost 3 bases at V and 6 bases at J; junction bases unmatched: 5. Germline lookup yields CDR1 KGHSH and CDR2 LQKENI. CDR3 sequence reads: CASSPDRVGNSPLHF. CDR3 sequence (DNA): TGTGCCAGCTCACCCGACAGGGTGGGTAATTCACCCCTCCACTTT. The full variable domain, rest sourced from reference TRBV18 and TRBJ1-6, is NAGVMQNPRHLVRRRGQEARLRCSPMKGHSHVYWYRQLPEEGLKFMVYLQKENIIDESGMPKERFSAEFPKEGPSILRIQQVVRGDSAAYFCASSPDRVGNSPLHFGNGTRLTVT.

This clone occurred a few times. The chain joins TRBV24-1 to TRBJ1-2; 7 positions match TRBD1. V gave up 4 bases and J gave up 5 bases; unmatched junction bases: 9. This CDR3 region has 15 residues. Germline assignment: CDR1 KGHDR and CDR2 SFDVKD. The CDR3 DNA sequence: TGTGCCACCAGTGACAAACAGGGGATGGGATATGGCTACACCTTC. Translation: CATSDKQGMGYGYTF.

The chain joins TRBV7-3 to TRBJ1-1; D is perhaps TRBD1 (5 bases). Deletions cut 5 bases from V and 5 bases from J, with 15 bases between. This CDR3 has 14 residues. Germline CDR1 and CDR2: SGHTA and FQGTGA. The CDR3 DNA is TGTGCCAGCAGCCCGAAGGGGCGAGGGACTGAAGCTTTCTTT. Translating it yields CASSPKGRGTEAFF.

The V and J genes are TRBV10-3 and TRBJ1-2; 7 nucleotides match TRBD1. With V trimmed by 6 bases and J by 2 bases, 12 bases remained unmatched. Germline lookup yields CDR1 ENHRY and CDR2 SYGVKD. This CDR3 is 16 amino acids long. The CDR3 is CAIRSRDSLPNYGYTF. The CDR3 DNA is TGTGCCATCAGAAGCCGGGACAGCCTGCCCAACTATGGCTACACCTTC.

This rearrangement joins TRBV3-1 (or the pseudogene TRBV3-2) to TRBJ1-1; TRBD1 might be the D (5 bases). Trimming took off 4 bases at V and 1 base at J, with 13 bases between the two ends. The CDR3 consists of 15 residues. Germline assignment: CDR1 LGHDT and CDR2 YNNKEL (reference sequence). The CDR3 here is CASSPRENGNTEAFF. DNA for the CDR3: TGTGCCAGCAGCCCCAGGGAAAATGGGAACACTGAAGCTTTCTTT.

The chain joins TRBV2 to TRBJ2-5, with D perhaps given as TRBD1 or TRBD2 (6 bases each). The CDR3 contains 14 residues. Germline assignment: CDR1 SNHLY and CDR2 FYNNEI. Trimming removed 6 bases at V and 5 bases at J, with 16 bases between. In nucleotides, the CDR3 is TGTGCCAGCAGCCCTCCGAGAGGGGGGGAGACCCAGTACTTC. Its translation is CASSPPRGGETQYF. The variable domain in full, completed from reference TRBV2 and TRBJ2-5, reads EPEVTQTPSHQVTQMGQEVILRCVPISNHLYFYWYRQILGQKVEFLVSFYNNEISEKSEIFDDQFSVERPDGSNFTLKIRSTKLEDSAMYFCASSPPRGGETQYFGPGTRLLVL.

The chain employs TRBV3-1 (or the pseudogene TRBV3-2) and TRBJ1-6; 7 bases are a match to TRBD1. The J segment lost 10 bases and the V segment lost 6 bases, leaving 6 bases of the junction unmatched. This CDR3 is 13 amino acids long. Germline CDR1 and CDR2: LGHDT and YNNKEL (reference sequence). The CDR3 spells CASSDREGSPLHF. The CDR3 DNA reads TGTGCCAGCAGTGACAGGGAAGGGTCACCCCTCCACTTT.

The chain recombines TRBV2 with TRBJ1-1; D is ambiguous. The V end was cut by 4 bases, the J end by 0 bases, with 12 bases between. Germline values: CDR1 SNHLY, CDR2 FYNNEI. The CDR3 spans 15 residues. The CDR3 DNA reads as TGTGCCAGCAGTGTTTCCTACCTTATGAACACTGAAGCTTTCTTT. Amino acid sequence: CASSVSYLMNTEAFF.

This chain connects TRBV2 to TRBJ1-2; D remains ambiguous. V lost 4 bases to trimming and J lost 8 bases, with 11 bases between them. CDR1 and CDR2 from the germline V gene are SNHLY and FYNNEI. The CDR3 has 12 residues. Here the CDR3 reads CASSGGLGGYTF. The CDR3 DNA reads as TGTGCCAGCAGTGGTGGACTGGGGGGCTACACCTTC.

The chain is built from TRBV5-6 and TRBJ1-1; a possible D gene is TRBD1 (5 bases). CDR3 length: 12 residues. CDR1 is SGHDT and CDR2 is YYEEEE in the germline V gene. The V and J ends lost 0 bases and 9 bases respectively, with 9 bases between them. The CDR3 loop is CASSLDRFKAFF. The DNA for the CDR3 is TGTGCCAGCAGCTTGGACAGGTTTAAAGCTTTCTTT.

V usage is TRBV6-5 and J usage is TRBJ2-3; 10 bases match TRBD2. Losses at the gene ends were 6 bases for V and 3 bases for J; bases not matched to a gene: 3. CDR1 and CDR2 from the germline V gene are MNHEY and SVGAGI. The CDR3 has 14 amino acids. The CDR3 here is CASSASGGTDTQYF. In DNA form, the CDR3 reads TGTGCCAGCAGCGCTAGCGGGGGTACAGATACGCAGTATTTT.

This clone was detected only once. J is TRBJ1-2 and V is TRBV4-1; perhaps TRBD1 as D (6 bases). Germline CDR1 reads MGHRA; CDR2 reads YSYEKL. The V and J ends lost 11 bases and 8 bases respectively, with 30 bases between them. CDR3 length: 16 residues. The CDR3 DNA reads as TGCGCCTCCAGCCAAGGGAGGGGGGTACAGGGTGAAGGCTACACCTTC. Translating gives CASSQGRGVQGEGYTF.

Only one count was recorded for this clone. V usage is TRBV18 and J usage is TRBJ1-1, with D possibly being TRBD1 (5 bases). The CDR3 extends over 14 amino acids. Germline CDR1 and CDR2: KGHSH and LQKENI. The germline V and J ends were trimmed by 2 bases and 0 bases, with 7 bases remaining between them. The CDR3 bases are TGTGCCAGCTCACCAAGACAGCTGAACACTGAAGCTTTCTTT. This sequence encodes CASSPRQLNTEAFF. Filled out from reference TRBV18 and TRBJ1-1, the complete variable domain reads NAGVMQNPRHLVRRRGQEARLRCSPMKGHSHVYWYRQLPEEGLKFMVYLQKENIIDESGMPKERFSAEFPKEGPSILRIQQVVRGDSAAYFCASSPRQLNTEAFFGQGTRLTVV.

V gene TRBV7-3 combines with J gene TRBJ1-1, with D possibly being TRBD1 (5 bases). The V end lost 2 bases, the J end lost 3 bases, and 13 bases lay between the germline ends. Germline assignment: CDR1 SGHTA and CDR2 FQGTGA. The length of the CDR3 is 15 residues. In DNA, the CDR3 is TGTGCCAGCAGCTTAGGGGGGTCTGTGGACACTGAAGCTTTCTTT. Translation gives CASSLGGSVDTEAFF. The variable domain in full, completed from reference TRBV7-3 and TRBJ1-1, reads GAGVSQTPSNKVTEKGKYVELRCDPISGHTALYWYRQSLGQGPEFLIYFQGTGAADDSGLPNDRFFAVRPEGSVSTLKIQRTERGDSAVYLCASSLGGSVDTEAFFGQGTRLTVV.

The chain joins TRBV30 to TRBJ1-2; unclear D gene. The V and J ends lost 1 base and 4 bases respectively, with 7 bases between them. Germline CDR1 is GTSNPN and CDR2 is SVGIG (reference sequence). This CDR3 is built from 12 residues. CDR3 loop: CAWSEPSYGYTF. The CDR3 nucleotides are TGTGCCTGGAGTGAGCCGTCCTATGGCTACACCTTC.

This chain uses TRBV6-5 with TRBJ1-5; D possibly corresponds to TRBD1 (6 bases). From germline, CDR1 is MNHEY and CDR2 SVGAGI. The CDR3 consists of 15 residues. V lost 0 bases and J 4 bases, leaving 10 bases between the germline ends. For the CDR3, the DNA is TGTGCCAGCAGTTACTCGCGACAGGATAATCAGCCCCAGCATTTT. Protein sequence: CASSYSRQDNQPQHF.

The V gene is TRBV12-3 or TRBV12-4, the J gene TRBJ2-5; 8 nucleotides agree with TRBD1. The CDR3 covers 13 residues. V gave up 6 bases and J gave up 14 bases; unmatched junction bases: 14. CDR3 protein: CASSPGTGRSLYF. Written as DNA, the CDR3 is TGTGCCAGCAGCCCGGGGACAGGACGGTCCCTATACTTC.

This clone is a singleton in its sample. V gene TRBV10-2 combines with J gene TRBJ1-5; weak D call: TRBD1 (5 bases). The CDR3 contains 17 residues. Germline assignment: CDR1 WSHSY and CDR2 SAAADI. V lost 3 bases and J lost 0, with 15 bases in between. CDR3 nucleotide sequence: TGCGCCAGCAGTGAAGGCAGGGTGGCCGATAGCAATCAGCCCCAGCATTTT. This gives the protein CASSEGRVADSNQPQHF.

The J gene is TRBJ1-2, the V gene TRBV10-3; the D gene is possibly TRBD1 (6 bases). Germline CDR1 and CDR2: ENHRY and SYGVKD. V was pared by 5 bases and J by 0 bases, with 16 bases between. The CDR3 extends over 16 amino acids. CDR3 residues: CAISQAGDLANYGYTF. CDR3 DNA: TGTGCCATCAGTCAGGCAGGGGATCTGGCTAACTATGGCTACACCTTC.

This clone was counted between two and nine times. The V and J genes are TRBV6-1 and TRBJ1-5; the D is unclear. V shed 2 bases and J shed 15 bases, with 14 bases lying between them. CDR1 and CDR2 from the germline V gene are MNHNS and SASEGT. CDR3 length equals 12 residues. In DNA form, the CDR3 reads TGTGCCAGCAGTGAACTAAGCAGGCTCTTGCATTTT. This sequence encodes CASSELSRLLHF.

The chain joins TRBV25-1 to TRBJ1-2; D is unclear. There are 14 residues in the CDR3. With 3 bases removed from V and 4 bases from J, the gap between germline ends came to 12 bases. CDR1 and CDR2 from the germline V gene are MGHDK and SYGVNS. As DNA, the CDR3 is TGTGCCAGCAGTGAGAATCCCGACCTCTATGGCTACACCTTC. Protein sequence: CASSENPDLYGYTF.

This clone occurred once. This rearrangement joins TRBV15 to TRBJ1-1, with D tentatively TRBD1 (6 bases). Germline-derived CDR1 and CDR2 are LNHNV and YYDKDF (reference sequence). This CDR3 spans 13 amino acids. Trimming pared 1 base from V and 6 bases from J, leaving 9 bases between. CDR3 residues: CATSRGGRSEAFF. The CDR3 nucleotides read TGTGCCACCAGCAGAGGGGGGCGGTCTGAAGCTTTCTTT. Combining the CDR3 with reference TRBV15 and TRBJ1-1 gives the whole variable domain DAMVIQNPRYQVTQFGKPVTLSCSQTLNHNVMYWYQQKSSQAPKLLFHYYDKDFNNEADTPDNFQSRRPNTSFCFLDIRSPGLGDTAMYLCATSRGGRSEAFFGQGTRLTVV.

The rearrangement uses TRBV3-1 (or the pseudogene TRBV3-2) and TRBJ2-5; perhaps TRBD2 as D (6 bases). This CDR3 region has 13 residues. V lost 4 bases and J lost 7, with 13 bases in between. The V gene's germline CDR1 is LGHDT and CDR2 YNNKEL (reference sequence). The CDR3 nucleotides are TGTGCCAGCAGCCCGGACTACTCCTGGACCCAGTACTTC. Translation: CASSPDYSWTQYF.

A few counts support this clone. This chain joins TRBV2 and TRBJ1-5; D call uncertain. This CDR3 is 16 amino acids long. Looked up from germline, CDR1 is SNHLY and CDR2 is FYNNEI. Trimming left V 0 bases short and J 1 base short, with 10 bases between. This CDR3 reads CASSEALDLSNQPQHF. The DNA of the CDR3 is TGTGCCAGCAGTGAAGCCCTGGACCTAAGCAATCAGCCCCAGCATTTT.

CDR3 bases: TGTGCCAGCAGGGGGGGGTCCACTGAAGCTTTCTTT. It encodes CASRGGSTEAFF. The chain combines TRBV6-1 with TRBJ1-1; D may be TRBD1 (5 bases). The CDR3 covers 12 residues. The V gene lost 6 bases and the J gene lost 4 bases, with 9 bases spanning the gap. CDR1 and CDR2 (germline): MNHNS, SASEGT.

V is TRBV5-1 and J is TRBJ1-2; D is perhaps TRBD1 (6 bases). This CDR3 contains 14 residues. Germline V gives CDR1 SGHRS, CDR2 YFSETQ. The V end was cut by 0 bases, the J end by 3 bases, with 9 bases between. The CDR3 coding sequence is TGCGCCAGCAGCTTGGCAGGGGCAGACTATGGCTACACCTTC. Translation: CASSLAGADYGYTF.